This T cell receptor beta chain is from a study of T cells in Graves' hyperthyroidism and ophthalmopathy. Study-wide context: Peripheral blood specimens were obtained at initial diagnosis, prior to any treatment.

Study results and caveats: Most clonotypes that expanded in the thyroid above 0.001 also showed up in blood. Separating ophthalmopathy from stable hyperthyroidism was achieved by a 13 V-J model.

Using RNA transcripts as the source, TCR beta CDR3 regions were amplified. A set of HTBI primers served as the primers for a first-round RT-PCR of the TCR CDR3. TCRdb redid the calling of the multiplex PCR reads with MiXCR, one entry per CDR3 protein. This table has some 460,000 distinct CDR3 sequences, around 14% appearing once. This clonotype has ten or more counts. Its antigen is currently unknown. V gave up 2 bases and J gave up 2 bases, with 10 bases separating them. The length of the CDR3 is 15 residues. The germline V gene encodes CDR1 LGHDT and CDR2 YNNKEL (reference sequence). Every diagnosis used clinical symptoms, serum thyroxine and TRAb, thyroid ultrasound and orbital computed tomography.

The rearrangement uses TRBV3-1 and TRBJ1-3, with D hard to call. The sequenced sample was blood. The sequence was collected from a woman aged 18-30 years with Graves' hyperthyroidism. The CDR3 reads CASSQYRIPGNTIYF. As DNA, the CDR3 is TGTGCCAGCAGCCAATACCGAATCCCTGGAAACACCATATATTTT.